The 15 T cell receptor beta chains presented below share a single source sample, sequenced in a study of regulatory and conventional T cells in RAG deficiency. Genomic DNA came from blood conventional CD4+ T cells gated CD25-low CD127-high. Some clones are missing from TCRdb's copy, which holds only in-frame ones; the method was immunoSEQ multiplex PCR. This table has almost 35,000 clones, around 76% appearing once. Another study also made use of these data, one on regulatory T cells. That report notes: Amplification used 52 TRBV primers and 13 TRBJ primers.

Input material: CD4+ effector T cells sorted from blood. The receptors were gathered from a human donor in good health.

The V and J genes are TRBV6-1 and TRBJ1-2; 8 bases fit TRBD1. The trim removed 2 bases at V and 7 bases at J, leaving 12 bases unmatched. There are 16 residues in the CDR3. The germline CDR1 and CDR2 sequences are MNHNS and SASEGT. This CDR3 reads CASSEPEQGGRRGYTF. DNA of the CDR3: TGTGCCAGCAGTGAACCCGAACAGGGGGGCCGGCGTGGCTACACCTTC.

The V call is TRBV5-4, the J call TRBJ1-1; weak D call: TRBD1 (6 bases). This CDR3 region has 14 residues. The V end lost 3 bases, the J end lost 4 bases, and 13 bases lay between the germline ends. The germline V gene has CDR1 SGHNT and CDR2 YYREEE (reference sequence). Written as DNA, the CDR3 is TGTGCCAGCAGCTATACAGGGCGCAGCACTGAAGCTTTCTTT. Its protein product is CASSYTGRSTEAFF.

The chain employs TRBV5-1 and TRBJ1-2; D is unresolved. This CDR3 contains 14 residues. Trimming shortened V by 2 bases and J by 3 bases, and 11 bases separated the two germline ends. CDR1 is SGHRS and CDR2 is YFSETQ in the germline V gene. CDR3 nucleotide sequence: TGCGCCAGCAGCTTCAACGCAGTCGACTATGGCTACACCTTC. Residues: CASSFNAVDYGYTF.

This clone came up a few times. The chain has TRBV5-6 and TRBJ1-2; no clear D gene. This CDR3 has 12 amino acids. Trimming took 0 bases from V and 6 from J, leaving 6 bases between them. CDR1 and CDR2 from the germline V gene are SGHDT and YYEEEE. The CDR3 region has the DNA TGTGCCAGCAGCTTGGTGGGAGATGGCTACACCTTC. Translated: CASSLVGDGYTF.

This chain uses TRBV30 with TRBJ2-3; 11 bases are a match to TRBD2. This CDR3 is built from 16 residues. Germline values: CDR1 GTSNPN, CDR2 SVGIG (reference sequence). The CDR3 region is CASNALAGGITDTQYF. The CDR3 DNA is TGTGCTTCGAATGCCTTAGCGGGAGGGATAACAGATACGCAGTATTTT.

CDR3 DNA: TGTGCCAGCAGCAGACGGGGGGGTGATCAGCCCCAGCATTTT. As protein: CASSRRGGDQPQHF. The chain combines TRBV7-2 with TRBJ1-5; possible D gene TRBD1, 5 bases. Germline V gene sequence: CDR1 SGHTA, CDR2 FQGNSA. The CDR3 consists of 14 residues. Trimming pared 5 bases from V and 5 bases from J, leaving 13 bases between.

The count of this clone is one. The V and J genes are TRBV2 and TRBJ1-6; D gene unclear. The V end lost 7 bases, the J end lost 3 bases, and 13 bases lay between the germline ends. This CDR3 is built from 15 residues. CDR1 SNHLY and CDR2 FYNNEI come from the germline V gene. CDR3 sequence (DNA): TGTGCCAGCAAGGAGAAAACCATCTATAATTCACCCCTCCACTTT. Its protein product is CASKEKTIYNSPLHF. The full variable domain, in which reference TRBV2 and TRBJ1-6 provide the parts outside the CDR3, is EPEVTQTPSHQVTQMGQEVILRCVPISNHLYFYWYRQILGQKVEFLVSFYNNEISEKSEIFDDQFSVERPDGSNFTLKIRSTKLEDSAMYFCASKEKTIYNSPLHFGNGTRLTVT.

This clone has only one observation. This chain links TRBV18 with TRBJ1-2; no firm D call. Trimming removed 3 bases at V and 8 bases at J, with 13 bases between. CDR1 is KGHSH, CDR2 LQKENI, per germline. The CDR3 sequence is 13 residues long. The CDR3 DNA sequence: TGTGCCAGCTCACCGCAAATAGACGGGGGCTACACCTTC. It encodes CASSPQIDGGYTF.

The J gene is TRBJ2-1, the V gene TRBV30; no clear D gene. The CDR3 sequence is 15 residues long. The V end lost 0 bases, the J end lost 7 bases, and 16 bases lay between the germline ends. From germline, CDR1 is GTSNPN and CDR2 SVGIG (reference sequence). The CDR3 sequence: CAWSVFLVESNEQFF. DNA of the CDR3: TGTGCCTGGAGTGTCTTCCTAGTAGAGAGTAATGAGCAGTTCTTC.

This chain uses TRBV5-6 with TRBJ1-2; D ambiguous. Germline V gives CDR1 SGHDT, CDR2 YYEEEE. The CDR3 has 15 residues. The V and J ends lost 2 bases and 0 bases respectively, with 11 bases between them. CDR3 bases: TGTGCCAGCAGCTTCAAGGGTCCCACTAACTATGGCTACACCTTC. Translated, it gives CASSFKGPTNYGYTF.

The V gene is TRBV5-6, the J gene TRBJ1-5; D is perhaps TRBD1 (6 bases). CDR3 length: 17 residues. Germline CDR1 and CDR2: SGHDT and YYEEEE. Trimming took 4 bases from V and 7 from J, leaving 24 bases between them. The CDR3 loop reads CASSIMGPGARWQPQHF. CDR3 DNA: TGTGCCAGCAGCATCATGGGTCCGGGGGCGCGGTGGCAGCCCCAGCATTTT. Combining the CDR3 with reference TRBV5-6 and TRBJ1-5 gives the whole variable domain DAGVTQSPTHLIKTRGQQVTLRCSPKSGHDTVSWYQQALGQGPQFIFQYYEEEERQRGNFPDRFSGHQFPNYSSELNVNALLLGDSALYLCASSIMGPGARWQPQHFGDGTRLSIL.

This clone appeared a single time. The V and J genes are TRBV5-1 and TRBJ2-3, with TRBD1 matching 7 bases. J gave up 2 bases and V 4 bases, and 13 bases lay outside the gene matches. The CDR3 covers 17 residues. Germline lookup yields CDR1 SGHRS and CDR2 YFSETQ. The CDR3 DNA reads as TGCGCCAGCAGCCCAGCTTGGGACAGTTATATCACAGATACGCAGTATTTT. Translating it yields CASSPAWDSYITDTQYF. The complete variable domain, with remaining parts taken from reference TRBV5-1 and TRBJ2-3, reads KAGVTQTPRYLIKTRGQQVTLSCSPISGHRSVSWYQQTPGQGLQFLFEYFSETQRNKGNFPGRFSGRQFSNSRSEMNVSTLELGDSALYLCASSPAWDSYITDTQYFGPGTRLTVL.

CDR3: CASSLVRPTNEKLFF. The DNA for the CDR3 is TGTGCCAGCAGCTTAGTCAGGCCAACTAATGAAAAACTGTTTTTT. V is TRBV7-9 and J is TRBJ1-4, with D unclear. The germline CDR1 and CDR2 sequences are SEHNR and FQNEAQ (reference sequence). There are 15 residues in the CDR3. V lost 1 base and J 0 bases, leaving 6 bases between the germline ends.

This chain uses TRBV25-1 with TRBJ1-2; perhaps TRBD1 as D (6 bases). The CDR3 contains 14 residues. Germline V lookup: CDR1 MGHDK, CDR2 SYGVNS. The germline V and J ends were trimmed by 6 bases and 8 bases, with 19 bases remaining between them. CDR3 DNA sequence: TGTGCCAGCAGCGGGGTAGGACAGACCAGGGGCTACACCTTC. This sequence encodes CASSGVGQTRGYTF.

Only one count was recorded for this clone. The gene calls are TRBV21-1 and TRBJ2-6; the D call of TRBD1 is as the table states it, not checked on the DNA. TRBV21-1 is flagged as a pseudogene. The CDR3 is 17 amino acids. The CDR3, as DNA: TGTGCCAGCAGCGGCTTCTGGGCCCTCTCTGGGGCCAACGTCCTGACTTTC. It specifies CASSGFWALSGANVLTF.